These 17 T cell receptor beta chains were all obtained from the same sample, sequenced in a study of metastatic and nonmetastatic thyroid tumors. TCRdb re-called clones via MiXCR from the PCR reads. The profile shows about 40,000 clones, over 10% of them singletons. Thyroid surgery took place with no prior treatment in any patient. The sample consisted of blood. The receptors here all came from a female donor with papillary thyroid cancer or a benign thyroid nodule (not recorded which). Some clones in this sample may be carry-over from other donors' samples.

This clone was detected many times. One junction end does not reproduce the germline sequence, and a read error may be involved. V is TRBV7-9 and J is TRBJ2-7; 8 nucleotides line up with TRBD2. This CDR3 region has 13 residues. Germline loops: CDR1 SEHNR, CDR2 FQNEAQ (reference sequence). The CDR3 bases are TGTGCCAGCAGCTTTTCTAGCGGGCCAAACCTCAAATTC. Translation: CASSFSSGPNLKF.

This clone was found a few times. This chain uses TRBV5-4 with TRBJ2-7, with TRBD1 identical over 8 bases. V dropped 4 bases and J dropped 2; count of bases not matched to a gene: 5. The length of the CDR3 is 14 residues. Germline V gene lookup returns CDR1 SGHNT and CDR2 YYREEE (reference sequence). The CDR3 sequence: CASSPTGVAYEQYF. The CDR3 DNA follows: TGTGCCAGCAGCCCGACAGGGGTGGCCTACGAGCAGTACTTC.

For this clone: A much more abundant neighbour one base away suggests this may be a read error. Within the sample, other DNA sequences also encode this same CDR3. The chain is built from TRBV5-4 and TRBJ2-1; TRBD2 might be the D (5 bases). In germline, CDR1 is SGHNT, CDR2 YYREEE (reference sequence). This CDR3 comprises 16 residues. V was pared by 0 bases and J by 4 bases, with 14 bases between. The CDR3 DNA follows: TGTGCCAGCAGCTTGGAGCTAGCTGGGCCGTACAATGAGCAGTTCTTC. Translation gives CASSLELAGPYNEQFF.

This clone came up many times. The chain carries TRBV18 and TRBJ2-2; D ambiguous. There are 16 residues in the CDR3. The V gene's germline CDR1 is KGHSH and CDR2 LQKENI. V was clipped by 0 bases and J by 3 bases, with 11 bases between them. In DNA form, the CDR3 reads TGTGCCAGCTCACCACCGGGTTTTGTCGACACCGGGGAGCTGTTTTTT. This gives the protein CASSPPGFVDTGELFF. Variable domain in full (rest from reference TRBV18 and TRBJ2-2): NAGVMQNPRHLVRRRGQEARLRCSPMKGHSHVYWYRQLPEEGLKFMVYLQKENIIDESGMPKERFSAEFPKEGPSILRIQQVVRGDSAAYFCASSPPGFVDTGELFFGEGSRLTVL.

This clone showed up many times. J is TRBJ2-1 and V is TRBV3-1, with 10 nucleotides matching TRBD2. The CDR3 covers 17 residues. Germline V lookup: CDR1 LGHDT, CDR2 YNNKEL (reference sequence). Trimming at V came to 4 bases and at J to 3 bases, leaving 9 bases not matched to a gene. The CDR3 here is CASSPKPGLADYNEQFF. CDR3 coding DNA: TGTGCCAGCAGCCCGAAGCCCGGACTAGCGGACTACAATGAGCAGTTCTTC.

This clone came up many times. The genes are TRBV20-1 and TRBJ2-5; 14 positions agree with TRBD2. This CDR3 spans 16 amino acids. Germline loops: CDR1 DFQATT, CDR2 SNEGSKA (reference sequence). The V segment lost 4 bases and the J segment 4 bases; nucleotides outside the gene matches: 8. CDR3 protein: CSATAGLAGAVETQYF. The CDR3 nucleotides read TGCAGTGCTACGGCGGGACTAGCGGGAGCGGTAGAGACCCAGTACTTC.

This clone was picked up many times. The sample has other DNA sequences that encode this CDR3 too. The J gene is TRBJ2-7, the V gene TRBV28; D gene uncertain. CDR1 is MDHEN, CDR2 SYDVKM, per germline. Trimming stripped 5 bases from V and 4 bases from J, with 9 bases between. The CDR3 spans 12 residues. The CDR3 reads CASSRMGYEQYF. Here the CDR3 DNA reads TGTGCCAGCAGTCGGATGGGTTACGAGCAGTACTTC.

This CDR3 reads CASSQDSSLMAEQYF. DNA for the CDR3: TGTGCCAGCAGCCAAGATTCTAGTCTTATGGCCGAGCAGTACTTC. This chain joins TRBV3-1 and TRBJ2-7, with D hard to call. Germline lookup yields CDR1 LGHDT and CDR2 YNNKEL (reference sequence). With 0 bases removed from V and 6 bases from J, the gap between germline ends came to 15 bases. CDR3 size: 15 residues.

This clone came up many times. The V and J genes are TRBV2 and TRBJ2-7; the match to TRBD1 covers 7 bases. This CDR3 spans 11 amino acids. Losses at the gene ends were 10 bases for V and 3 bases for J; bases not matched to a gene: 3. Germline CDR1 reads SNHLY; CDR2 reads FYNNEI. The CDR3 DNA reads TGTGCCACCCGGGACAGCTACGAGCAGTACTTC. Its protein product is CATRDSYEQYF.

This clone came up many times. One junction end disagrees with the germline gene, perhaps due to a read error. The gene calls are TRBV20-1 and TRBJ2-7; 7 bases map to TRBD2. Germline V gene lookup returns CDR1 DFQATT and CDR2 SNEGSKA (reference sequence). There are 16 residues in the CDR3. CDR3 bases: TGCAGTGCTAGAGATCCTCCGACTAGCCCCACCTACGGGCAGTACTTC. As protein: CSARDPPTSPTYGQYF.

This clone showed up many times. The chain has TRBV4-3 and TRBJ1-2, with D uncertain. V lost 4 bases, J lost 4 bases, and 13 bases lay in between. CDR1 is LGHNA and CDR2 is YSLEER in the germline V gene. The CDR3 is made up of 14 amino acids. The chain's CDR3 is CASSPNAGTYGYTF. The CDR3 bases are TGCGCCAGCAGCCCCAACGCGGGTACCTATGGCTACACCTTC.

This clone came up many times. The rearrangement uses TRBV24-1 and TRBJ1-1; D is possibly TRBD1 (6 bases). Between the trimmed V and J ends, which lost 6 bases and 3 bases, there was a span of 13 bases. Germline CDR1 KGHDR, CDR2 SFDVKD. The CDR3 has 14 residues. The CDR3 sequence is CATSPRGRDTEAFF. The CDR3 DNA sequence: TGTGCCACCAGTCCCCGGGGGCGGGACACTGAAGCTTTCTTT.

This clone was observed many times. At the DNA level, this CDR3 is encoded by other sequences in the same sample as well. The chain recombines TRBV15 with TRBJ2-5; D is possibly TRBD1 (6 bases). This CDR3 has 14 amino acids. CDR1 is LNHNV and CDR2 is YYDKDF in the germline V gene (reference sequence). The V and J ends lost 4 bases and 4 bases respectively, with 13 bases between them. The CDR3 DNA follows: TGTGCCACCAGCACCTCAGGGGCTGCAGAGACCCAGTACTTC. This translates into CATSTSGAAETQYF.

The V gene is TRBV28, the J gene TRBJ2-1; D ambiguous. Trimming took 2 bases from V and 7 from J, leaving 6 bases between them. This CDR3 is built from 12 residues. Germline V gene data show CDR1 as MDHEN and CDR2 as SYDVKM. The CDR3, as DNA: TGTGCCAGCAGTTTAGGCCGAAATGAGCAGTTCTTC. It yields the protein CASSLGRNEQFF.

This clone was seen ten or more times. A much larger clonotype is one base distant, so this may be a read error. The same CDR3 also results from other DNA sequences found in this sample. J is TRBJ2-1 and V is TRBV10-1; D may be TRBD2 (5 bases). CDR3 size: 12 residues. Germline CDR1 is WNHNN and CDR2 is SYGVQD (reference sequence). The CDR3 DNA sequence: TGCGCCAGCAGCTATGAGGGAAATGAACAGTTCTTC. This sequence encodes CASSYEGNEQFF.

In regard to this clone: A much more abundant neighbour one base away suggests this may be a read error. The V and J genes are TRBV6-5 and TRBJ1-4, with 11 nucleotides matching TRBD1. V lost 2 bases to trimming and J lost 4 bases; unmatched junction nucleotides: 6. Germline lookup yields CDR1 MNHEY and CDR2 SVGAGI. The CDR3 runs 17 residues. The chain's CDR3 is CASSYTGQGADNEKLFF. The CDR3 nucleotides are TGTGCCAGCAGTTACACTGGACAGGGGGCCGATAATGAAAAACTGTTTTTT.

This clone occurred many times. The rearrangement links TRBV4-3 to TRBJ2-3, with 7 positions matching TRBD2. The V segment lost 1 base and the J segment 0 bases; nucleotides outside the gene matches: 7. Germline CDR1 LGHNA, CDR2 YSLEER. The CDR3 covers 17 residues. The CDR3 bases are TGCGCCAGCAGCCAAGCGCCTAGCGGACCTAGCACAGATACGCAGTATTTT. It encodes CASSQAPSGPSTDTQYF.